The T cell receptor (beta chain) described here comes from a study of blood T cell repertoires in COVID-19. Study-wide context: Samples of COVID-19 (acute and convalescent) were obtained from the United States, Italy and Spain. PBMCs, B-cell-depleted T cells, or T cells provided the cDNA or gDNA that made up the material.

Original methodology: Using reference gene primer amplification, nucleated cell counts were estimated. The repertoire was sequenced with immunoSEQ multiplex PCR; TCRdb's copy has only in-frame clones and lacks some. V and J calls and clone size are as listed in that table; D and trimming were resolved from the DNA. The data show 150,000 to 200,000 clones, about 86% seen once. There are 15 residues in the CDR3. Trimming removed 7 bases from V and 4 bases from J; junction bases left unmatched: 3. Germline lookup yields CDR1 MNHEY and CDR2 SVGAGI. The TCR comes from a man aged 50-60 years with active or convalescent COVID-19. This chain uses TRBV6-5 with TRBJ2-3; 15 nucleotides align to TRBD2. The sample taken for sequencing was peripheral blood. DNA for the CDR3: TGTGCCAGCAAACGGACTAGCGGGAGGGCAGATACGCAGTATTTT. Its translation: CASKRTSGRADTQYF.